A single sample gave rise to the 3 T cell receptor beta chains below, sequenced in a study of T cell changes during pregnancy in multiple sclerosis. Sequencing used immunoSEQ multiplex PCR; TCRdb keeps in-frame clones, though not all of them. The profile shows around 66,000 clones, around 92% of them singletons. This specimen consisted of peripheral blood, obtained in the third trimester of pregnancy. The receptors here all came from a female donor in good health, enrolled as a control in a pregnancy study.

The chain couples TRBV28 to TRBJ2-1; D is perhaps TRBD2 (6 bases). This CDR3 region has 14 residues. CDR1 MDHEN and CDR2 SYDVKM come from the germline V gene. V dropped 9 bases and J dropped 0 bases, with 12 bases sitting between them. Here the CDR3 DNA reads TGTGCCAGTTTAGCGGTAGCCTCCTACAATGAGCAGTTCTTC. Translated, it gives CASLAVASYNEQFF.

The J gene is TRBJ2-7, the V gene TRBV11-2, with 9 nucleotides matching TRBD1. The CDR3 covers 15 residues. V dropped 5 bases and J dropped 2; count of bases not matched to a gene: 7. Germline V CDR1 and CDR2: SGHAT, FQNNGV. CDR3: CASSATGGATYEQYF. The CDR3 DNA is TGTGCCAGCAGCGCCACAGGGGGCGCAACCTACGAGCAGTACTTC.

This chain connects TRBV5-1 to TRBJ2-2; D call uncertain. V was trimmed by 1 base and J by 4 bases, leaving 14 bases between them. The length of the CDR3 is 16 residues. CDR1 and CDR2 (germline): SGHRS, YFSETQ. CDR3 DNA: TGCGCCAGCAGCTTGACAGTGAACGTGATCACCGGGGAGCTGTTTTTT. Its translation is CASSLTVNVITGELFF.